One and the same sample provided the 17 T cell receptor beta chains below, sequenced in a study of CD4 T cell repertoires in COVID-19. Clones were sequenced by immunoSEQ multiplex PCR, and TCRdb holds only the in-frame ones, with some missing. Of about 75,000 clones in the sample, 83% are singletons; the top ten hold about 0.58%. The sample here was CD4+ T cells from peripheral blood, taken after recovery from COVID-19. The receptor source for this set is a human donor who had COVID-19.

DNA for the CDR3: TGTGCCAGCAGTGAGAGCCATACCAATCAGCCCCAGCATTTT. It specifies CASSESHTNQPQHF. The chain couples TRBV6-1 to TRBJ1-5, with no clear D. Per germline, CDR1 MNHNS and CDR2 SASEGT. V was pared by 3 bases and J by 3 bases, with 9 bases between. There are 14 residues in the CDR3.

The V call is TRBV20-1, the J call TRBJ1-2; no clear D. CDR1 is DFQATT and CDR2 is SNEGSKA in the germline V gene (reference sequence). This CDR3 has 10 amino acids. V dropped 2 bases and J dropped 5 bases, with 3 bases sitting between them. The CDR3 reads CSARLYGYTF. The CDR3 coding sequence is TGCAGTGCTAGACTTTATGGCTACACCTTC.

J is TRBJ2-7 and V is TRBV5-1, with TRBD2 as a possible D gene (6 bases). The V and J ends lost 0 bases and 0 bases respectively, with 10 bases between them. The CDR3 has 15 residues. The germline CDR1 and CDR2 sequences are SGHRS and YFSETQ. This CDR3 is CASSLGLVGSYEQYF. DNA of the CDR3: TGCGCCAGCAGCTTGGGACTAGTGGGCTCCTACGAGCAGTACTTC.

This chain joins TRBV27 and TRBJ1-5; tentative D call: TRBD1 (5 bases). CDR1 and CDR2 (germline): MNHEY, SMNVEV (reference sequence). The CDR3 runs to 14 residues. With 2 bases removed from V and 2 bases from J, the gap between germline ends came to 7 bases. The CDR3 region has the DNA TGTGCCAGCAGTTTAGTAGGGGGCAATCAGCCCCAGCATTTT. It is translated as CASSLVGGNQPQHF.

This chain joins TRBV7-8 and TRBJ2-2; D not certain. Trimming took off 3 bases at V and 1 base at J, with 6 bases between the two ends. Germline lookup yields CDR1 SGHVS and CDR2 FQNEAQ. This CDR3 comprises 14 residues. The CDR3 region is CASSLSRNTGELFF. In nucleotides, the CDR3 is TGTGCCAGCAGCTTGAGTCGGAACACCGGGGAGCTGTTTTTT.

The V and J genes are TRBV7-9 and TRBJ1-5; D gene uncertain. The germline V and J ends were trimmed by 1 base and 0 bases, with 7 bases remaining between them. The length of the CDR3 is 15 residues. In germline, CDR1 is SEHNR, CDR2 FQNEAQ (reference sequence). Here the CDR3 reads CASSLGWDSNQPQHF. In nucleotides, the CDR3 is TGTGCCAGCAGCTTAGGTTGGGATAGCAATCAGCCCCAGCATTTT.

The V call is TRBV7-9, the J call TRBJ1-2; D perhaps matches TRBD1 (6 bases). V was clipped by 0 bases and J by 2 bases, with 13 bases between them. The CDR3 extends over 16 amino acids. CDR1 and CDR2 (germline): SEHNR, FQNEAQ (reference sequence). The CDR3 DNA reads TGTGCCAGCAGCTTAGCATCCCTCCAGGGGAACTATGGCTACACCTTC. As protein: CASSLASLQGNYGYTF.

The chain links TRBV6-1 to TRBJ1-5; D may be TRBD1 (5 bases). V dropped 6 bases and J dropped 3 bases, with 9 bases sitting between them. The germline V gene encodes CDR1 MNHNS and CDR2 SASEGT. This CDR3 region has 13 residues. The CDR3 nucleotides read TGTGCCAGCAGCGACAGCGCCAATCAGCCCCAGCATTTT. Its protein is CASSDSANQPQHF.

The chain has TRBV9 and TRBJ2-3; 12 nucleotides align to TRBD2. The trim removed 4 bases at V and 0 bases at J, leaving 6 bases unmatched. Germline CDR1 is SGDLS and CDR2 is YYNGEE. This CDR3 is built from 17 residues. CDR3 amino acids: CASSSRLAGASTDTQYF. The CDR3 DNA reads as TGTGCCAGCAGCTCTCGACTAGCGGGGGCCAGCACAGATACGCAGTATTTT.

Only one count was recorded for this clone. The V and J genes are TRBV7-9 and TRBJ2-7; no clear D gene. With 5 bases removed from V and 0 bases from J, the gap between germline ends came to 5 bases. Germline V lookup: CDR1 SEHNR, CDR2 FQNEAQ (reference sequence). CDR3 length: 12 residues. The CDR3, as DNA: TGTGCCAGCAGCCGTTACTCCTACGAGCAGTACTTC. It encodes CASSRYSYEQYF.

CDR3 residues: CASSPLGTSGAQETQYF. The CDR3, as DNA: TGTGCCAGTAGTCCTTTGGGGACTAGCGGGGCCCAAGAGACCCAGTACTTC. This rearrangement joins TRBV19 to TRBJ2-5; 13 bases agree with TRBD2. Germline CDR1 and CDR2: LNHDA and SQIVND (reference sequence). After removal of 5 bases from V and 1 base from J, the junction contained 7 bases not matched to a gene. The length of the CDR3 is 17 residues.

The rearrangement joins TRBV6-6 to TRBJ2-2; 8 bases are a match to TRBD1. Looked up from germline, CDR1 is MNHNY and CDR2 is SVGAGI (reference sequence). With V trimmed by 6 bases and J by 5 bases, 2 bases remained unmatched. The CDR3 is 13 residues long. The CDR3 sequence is CASRTGETGELFF. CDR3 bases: TGTGCCAGCAGGACAGGGGAGACCGGGGAGCTGTTTTTT.

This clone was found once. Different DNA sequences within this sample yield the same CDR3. CDR3 sequence reads: CASSPGRNYGYTF. The CDR3 DNA is TGTGCCAGCAGTCCGGGACGGAACTATGGCTACACCTTC. V and J are TRBV28 and TRBJ1-2, with a possible D match to TRBD1 (5 bases). The CDR3 spans 13 residues. The germline CDR1 and CDR2 sequences are MDHEN and SYDVKM. The V end lost 5 bases, the J end lost 2 bases, and 9 bases lay between the germline ends.

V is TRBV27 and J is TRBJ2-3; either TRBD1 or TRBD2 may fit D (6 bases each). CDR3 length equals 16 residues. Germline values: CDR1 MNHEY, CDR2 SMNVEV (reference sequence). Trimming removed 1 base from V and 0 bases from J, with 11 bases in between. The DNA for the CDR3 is TGTGCCAGCAGTTTATATCGGGGGCCTAGCACAGATACGCAGTATTTT. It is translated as CASSLYRGPSTDTQYF.

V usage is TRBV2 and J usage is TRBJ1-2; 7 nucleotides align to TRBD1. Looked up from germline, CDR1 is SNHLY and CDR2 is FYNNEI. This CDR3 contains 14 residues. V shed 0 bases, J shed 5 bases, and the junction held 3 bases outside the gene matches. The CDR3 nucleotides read TGTGCCAGCAGTGAAGCTTCGACAGGGTATGGCTACACCTTC. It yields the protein CASSEASTGYGYTF.

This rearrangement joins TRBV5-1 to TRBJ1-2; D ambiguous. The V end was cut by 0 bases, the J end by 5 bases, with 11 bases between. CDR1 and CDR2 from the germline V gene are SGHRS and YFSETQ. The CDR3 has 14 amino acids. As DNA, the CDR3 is TGCGCCAGCAGCTTGGCATACGGCCAGTATGGCTACACCTTC. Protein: CASSLAYGQYGYTF.

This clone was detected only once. CDR3 bases: TGTGCCAGCAATAGGGAGCGAAAAGAGACCCAGTACTTC. Protein product: CASNRERKETQYF. The chain recombines TRBV6-6 with TRBJ2-5; D is possibly TRBD2 (5 bases). Germline loops: CDR1 MNHNY, CDR2 SVGAGI (reference sequence). V was pared by 7 bases and J by 3 bases, with 12 bases between. The CDR3 has 13 amino acids.